This T cell receptor (beta chain) is drawn from a study of patients and donors after allogeneic stem cell transplantation. The germline CDR1 and CDR2 sequences are LGHDT and YNNKEL (reference sequence). Trimming shortened V by 1 base and J by 10 bases, and 25 bases separated the two germline ends. The CDR3 is made up of 17 amino acids. Via MiXCR, TCRdb re-called the RT-PCR reads, giving one row per CDR3 protein. The data show hundreds of thousands of distinct CDR3 sequences, roughly 38% seen once. V and J are TRBV3-1 and TRBJ1-1; D is undetermined. The source of this sequence is a human donor who was either an allogeneic HSCT recipient or a stem cell or donor lymphocyte infusion donor (not recorded which). It is not recorded whose cells these are; they may come from a transplant donor. Sequences were obtained from blood, either unsorted or a sorted T cell fraction (not recorded which). This chain's CDR3 is CASSQGFGGARNLGAFF. CDR3 in DNA: TGTGCCAGCAGCCAAGGATTTGGCGGAGCGAGGAACCTGGGAGCTTTCTTT.